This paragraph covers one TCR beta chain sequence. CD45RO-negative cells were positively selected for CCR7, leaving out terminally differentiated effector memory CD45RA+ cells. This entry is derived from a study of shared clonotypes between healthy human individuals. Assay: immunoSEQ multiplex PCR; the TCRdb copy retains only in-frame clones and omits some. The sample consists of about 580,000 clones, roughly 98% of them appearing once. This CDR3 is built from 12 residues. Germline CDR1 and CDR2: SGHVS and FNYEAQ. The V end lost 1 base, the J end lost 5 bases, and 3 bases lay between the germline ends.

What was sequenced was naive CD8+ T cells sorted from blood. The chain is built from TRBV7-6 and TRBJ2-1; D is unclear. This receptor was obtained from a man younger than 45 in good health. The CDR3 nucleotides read TGTGCCAGCAGCTTAGACCACAATGAGCAGTTCTTC. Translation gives CASSLDHNEQFF.